This TCR beta chain was documented in a study of T cell repertoires in cytomegalovirus infection. This clonotype was observed a few times. Its antigen is currently unknown. TCRdb analysed the reads with MiXCR anew, one entry per CDR3 protein. The table shows about a million distinct CDR3 sequences, with around 29% occurring only once. CDR1 DFQATT and CDR2 SNEGSKA come from the germline V gene (reference sequence). The V gene end was trimmed by 1 base and the J gene end by 3 bases; junction bases not matched to a gene: 11. The CDR3 has 16 amino acids. J is TRBJ2-7 and V is TRBV20-1; TRBD2 matches 8 bases. This TCR came from a human donor in good health (CMV status not recorded). Some clones in this sample may be carry-over from other donors' samples. Here the sequenced sample was cultured CD8+ T cells from PBMCs, taken from culture after CMV antigen stimulation. CDR3 amino acids: CSARGVEAGARYEQYV. In DNA form, the CDR3 reads TGCAGTGCTAGAGGCGTCGAAGCGGGGGCTCGCTACGAGCAGTACGTC.